Below, 26 T cell receptor beta chains from the same sample are listed, as sequenced in a study of T-cell memory formation after mild COVID-19 (dated by TCRdb to the early 2020s). Library preparation employed 5' RACE. TCRdb names Illumina NovaSeq 6000 as the instrument used. In-frame beta chains were kept once TCRdb had trimmed the public reads at Q25 with fastp and called clones with MiXCR. A single entry per CDR3 protein holds the most common genes and DNA from its merged rows. For this sample there are more than 150,000 distinct CDR3 sequences; less than 20% appear just once. The ten largest clones add up to around 3.9% of the sample. The specimen sequenced was PBMCs or a T cell subset sorted from them (not recorded which). Receptors originate from a man between 18 and 35 years old who had mild COVID-19 (a few samples of this study predate the infection). The sample titles of this study are shuffled in the database, so cell type and time point are left out; the donor was told from shared clones.

The CDR3 nucleotides are TGCAGTGCTAGAGCTGGGATGAATACGCAGTATTTT. Encoded protein: CSARAGMNTQYF. The chain employs TRBV20-1 and TRBJ2-3, with unresolved D. From germline, CDR1 is DFQATT and CDR2 SNEGSKA (reference sequence). The CDR3 totals 12 residues. V was cut by 1 base and J by 7 bases, with 9 bases left in between.

The rearrangement joins TRBV6-5 to TRBJ2-7, with 10 bases that match TRBD1. CDR3 length: 16 amino acids. The germline CDR1 and CDR2 sequences are MNHEY and SVGAGI. After removal of 2 bases from V and 0 bases from J, the junction contained 4 bases not matched to a gene. The CDR3 nucleotides read TGTGCCAGCAGTTACGGGCGGACAGGGGGCTCCTACGAGCAGTACTTC. This translates into CASSYGRTGGSYEQYF.

The chain employs TRBV2 and TRBJ1-1, with a weak D call TRBD1 (6 bases). V gave up 7 bases and J gave up 5 bases, with 17 bases separating them. This CDR3 is built from 14 residues. Germline lookup yields CDR1 SNHLY and CDR2 FYNNEI. The CDR3 bases are TGTGCCAGCATCTCCCCCAGGGGAGGGACTGAAGCTTTCTTT. It is translated as CASISPRGGTEAFF.

The V call is TRBV18, the J call TRBJ2-7; TRBD2 matches 7 bases. CDR3 length equals 16 residues. The V segment lost 3 bases and the J segment 7 bases; nucleotides outside the gene matches: 15. Germline V CDR1 and CDR2: KGHSH, LQKENI. The CDR3 nucleotides read TGTGCCAGCTCACCGGCTGGCGGGGGAGTCTCTTATGAGCAGTACTTC. It yields the protein CASSPAGGGVSYEQYF.

This clonotype was counted a few times. This chain joins TRBV7-2 and TRBJ2-1; 11 bases map to TRBD2. The ends lost 5 bases at V and 6 bases at J; junction bases unmatched: 9. Looked up from germline, CDR1 is SGHTA and CDR2 is FQGNSA. CDR3 size: 16 residues. This chain's CDR3 is CASSLDRSGGANEQFF. The CDR3 DNA reads TGTGCCAGCAGCCTGGACCGTAGCGGGGGGGCCAATGAGCAGTTCTTC.

The CDR3 DNA reads TGTGCCACCAGCAGAGATACCCGTCTCAATGAGCAGTTCTTC. Translating gives CATSRDTRLNEQFF. The V call is TRBV15, the J call TRBJ2-1; D is undetermined. CDR3 size: 14 residues. V was shortened by 0 bases and J by 6 bases, with 9 bases between the two germline ends. Germline V gene sequence: CDR1 LNHNV, CDR2 YYDKDF (reference sequence).

This clonotype was picked up many times. This chain links TRBV5-1 with TRBJ2-3, with TRBD2 identical over 15 bases. The CDR3 is 15 amino acids. V lost 4 bases to trimming and J lost 6 bases; unmatched junction nucleotides: 3. Germline-derived CDR1 and CDR2 are SGHRS and YFSETQ. CDR3 DNA sequence: TGCGCCAGCAGCCATGGGACTAGCGGGGGGGATACGCAGTATTTT. This codes for CASSHGTSGGDTQYF.

The gene calls are TRBV11-2 and TRBJ2-7; D ambiguous. V lost 1 base and J 5 bases, leaving 3 bases between the germline ends. The germline CDR1 and CDR2 sequences are SGHAT and FQNNGV. The CDR3 contains 11 residues. The CDR3 DNA is TGTGCCAGCAGCTTAGTTCACGAGCAGTACTTC. Amino acid sequence: CASSLVHEQYF.

This clonotype was seen only a few times. The V and J genes are TRBV6-1 and TRBJ2-7; D possibly uses TRBD1 or TRBD2 (5 bases each). The CDR3 is 15 amino acids. From germline, CDR1 is MNHNS and CDR2 SASEGT. V dropped 5 bases and J dropped 2 bases, with 16 bases sitting between them. Here the CDR3 DNA reads TGTGCCAGCAGTAACCCCCGGGACGGACCCTACGAGCAGTACTTC. Encoded protein: CASSNPRDGPYEQYF.

This clonotype was picked up a small number of times. This chain connects TRBV28 to TRBJ1-6; D gene unclear. The CDR3 sequence is 13 residues long. Germline CDR1 is MDHEN and CDR2 is SYDVKM. V lost 4 bases and J lost 12, with 13 bases in between. DNA for the CDR3: TGTGCCAGCAGTTACCAGCTAAGGCAACCCCTCCACTTT. It specifies CASSYQLRQPLHF. The whole variable domain, remainder taken from reference TRBV28 and TRBJ1-6, is DVKVTQSSRYLVKRTGEKVFLECVQDMDHENMFWYRQDPGLGLRLIYFSYDVKMKEKGDIPEGYSVSREKKERFSLILESASTNQTSMYLCASSYQLRQPLHFGNGTRLTVT.

The sample holds a few counts of this clonotype. The chain uses TRBV11-2 and TRBJ2-1; 10 nucleotides agree with TRBD2. Losses at the gene ends were 5 bases for V and 4 bases for J; bases not matched to a gene: 5. The germline V gene has CDR1 SGHAT and CDR2 FQNNGV. The CDR3 is made up of 15 amino acids. CDR3 loop: CASSRSGGTYNEQFF. DNA of the CDR3: TGTGCCAGCAGCCGTAGCGGGGGGACTTACAATGAGCAGTTCTTC.

This clonotype has more than one count but fewer than ten. The chain links TRBV20-1 to TRBJ1-1; D perhaps matches TRBD1 (5 bases). Trimming removed 6 bases from V and 1 base from J, with 15 bases in between. Germline CDR1 is DFQATT and CDR2 is SNEGSKA (reference sequence). The CDR3 extends over 14 amino acids. In nucleotides, the CDR3 is TGCAGTGCCGGGACCTCCGCCGGGAACACTGAAGCTTTCTTT. Translation: CSAGTSAGNTEAFF.

About this clonotype: The CDR3 carries no conserved terminal phenylalanine or tryptophan, so it likely arises from a read error. The rearrangement joins TRBV9 to TRBJ1-3, with D perhaps TRBD1 (6 bases). The V gene's germline CDR1 is SGDLS and CDR2 YYNGEE. Between the trimmed V and J ends, which lost 0 bases and 0 bases, there was a span of 16 bases. CDR3 size: 18 residues. CDR3 in DNA: TGTGCCAGCAGCGTAGAGGGGGTAAGGGGAGACTCTGGAAACACCATATATTGT. Translating it yields CASSVEGVRGDSGNTIYC.

This clonotype was detected only a few times. The chain recombines TRBV4-3 with TRBJ2-3, with 10 bases matching TRBD2. Trimming took 1 base from V and 4 from J; bases not matched to a gene: 14. CDR1 LGHNA and CDR2 YSLEER come from the germline V gene. CDR3 length: 19 amino acids. The CDR3 region has the DNA TGCGCCAGCAGCCAAGTTTGGCGAGTAGCGGGGGGTGGGGCAGATACGCAGTATTTT. Amino acid sequence: CASSQVWRVAGGGADTQYF.

This clonotype was seen a handful of times. This chain links TRBV7-2 with TRBJ2-7, with 10 bases lining up with TRBD1. The germline V gene encodes CDR1 SGHTA and CDR2 FQGNSA. The CDR3 spans 15 residues. Trimming removed 5 bases from V and 1 base from J; junction bases left unmatched: 5. The CDR3 protein is CASSRTGGTSYEQYV. As DNA, the CDR3 is TGTGCCAGCAGCAGGACAGGGGGTACTTCCTACGAGCAGTACGTC.

This clonotype turned up a few times. The chain links TRBV5-1 to TRBJ2-3; D is ambiguous. Germline V lookup: CDR1 SGHRS, CDR2 YFSETQ. The CDR3 runs 17 residues. V shed 2 bases and J shed 0 bases, with 16 bases lying between them. The CDR3 nucleotides are TGCGCCAGCAGCTTATCCTCCCTCGACCCCAGCACAGATACGCAGTATTTT. Amino acids: CASSLSSLDPSTDTQYF.

The J gene is TRBJ1-2, the V gene TRBV18; D is perhaps TRBD1 (5 bases). The V end was cut by 0 bases, the J end by 8 bases, with 13 bases between. Per germline, CDR1 KGHSH and CDR2 LQKENI. The CDR3 is 14 residues long. CDR3 residues: CASSPPYGAEGYTF. The CDR3 bases are TGTGCCAGCTCACCACCGTACGGGGCGGAGGGCTACACCTTC.

This clonotype was detected a few times. The chain is built from TRBV28 and TRBJ1-4; a weak D match, TRBD1 (5 bases). V lost 5 bases and J 10 bases, leaving 14 bases between the germline ends. CDR3 size: 13 residues. Germline V gene data show CDR1 as MDHEN and CDR2 as SYDVKM. CDR3 protein: CASSATGDGKLFF. CDR3 in DNA: TGTGCCAGCAGTGCCACAGGTGATGGAAAACTGTTTTTT.

This chain connects TRBV7-9 to TRBJ2-1, with D possibly matching TRBD1 (6 bases). Germline CDR1 and CDR2: SEHNR and FQNEAQ (reference sequence). V was trimmed by 3 bases and J by 7 bases, leaving 19 bases between them. The CDR3 is made up of 16 amino acids. In DNA form, the CDR3 reads TGTGCCAGCAGCTTTTCGGGCAGGGGATTTCGGAATGAGCAGTTCTTC. Encoded protein: CASSFSGRGFRNEQFF. Complete variable domain (other parts from reference TRBV7-9 and TRBJ2-1): DTGVSQNPRHKITKRGQNVTFRCDPISEHNRLYWYRQTLGQGPEFLTYFQNEAQLEKSRLLSDRFSAERPKGSFSTLEIQRTEQGDSAMYLCASSFSGRGFRNEQFFGPGTRLTVL.

V and J are TRBV20-1 and TRBJ2-5; TRBD1 aligns across 11 bases. The CDR3 is 13 amino acids. Germline-derived CDR1 and CDR2 are DFQATT and SNEGSKA (reference sequence). Unmatched junction bases numbered 5, after V lost 6 bases and J lost 5 bases. CDR3 sequence (DNA): TGCAGTGCCCCGGACAGGGGGCAGGAGACCCAGTACTTC. This encodes CSAPDRGQETQYF.

V and J are TRBV14 and TRBJ1-2, with D perhaps matching TRBD1 (5 bases). Per germline, CDR1 SGHDN and CDR2 FVKESK. V gave up 2 bases and J gave up 8 bases, with 12 bases separating them. The CDR3 has 13 residues. The CDR3 bases are TGTGCCAGCAGCCAATTCACAGGAACCGGCTACACCTTC. It is translated as CASSQFTGTGYTF. Full variable domain (missing parts from reference TRBV14 and TRBJ1-2): EAGVTQFPSHSVIEKGQTVTLRCDPISGHDNLYWYRRVMGKEIKFLLHFVKESKQDESGMPNNRFLAERTGGTYSTLKVQPAELEDSGVYFCASSQFTGTGYTFGSGTRLTVV.

The chain is built from TRBV4-1 and TRBJ2-1; perhaps TRBD2 as D (5 bases). The CDR3 has 14 residues. Deletions cut 7 bases from V and 6 bases from J, with 16 bases between. The germline V gene has CDR1 MGHRA and CDR2 YSYEKL. The CDR3 DNA follows: TGCGCCAGCAAGACCCGGGAACCCTCCAATGAGCAGTTCTTC. It encodes CASKTREPSNEQFF.

This clonotype was seen a few times. V usage is TRBV5-4 and J usage is TRBJ1-1, with D possibly TRBD1 on 6 matching bases. Between the trimmed V and J ends, which lost 3 bases and 1 base, there was a span of 13 bases. CDR3 length: 15 residues. Germline CDR1 reads SGHNT; CDR2 reads YYREEE (reference sequence). The CDR3 bases are TGTGCCAGCAGCTCCCACGGACAGCAGAACACTGAAGCTTTCTTT. Its protein product is CASSSHGQQNTEAFF.

J is TRBJ1-2 and V is TRBV6-6; weak D call: TRBD1 (5 bases). The CDR3 length is 16 residues. The V end was cut by 6 bases, the J end by 4 bases, with 21 bases between. Germline V gene data show CDR1 as MNHNY and CDR2 as SVGAGI (reference sequence). In DNA form, the CDR3 reads TGTGCCAGCAGAATAGGCGGGACCCCAGTCCTCTATGGCTACACCTTC. Translating it yields CASRIGGTPVLYGYTF.

This clonotype showed up just a few times. The CDR3, as DNA: TGTGCCAGCAGCCAAGATGCGGGGGGCTCCTACAATGAGCAGTTCTTC. Amino acids: CASSQDAGGSYNEQFF. J is TRBJ2-1 and V is TRBV3-1; 8 bases are a match to TRBD2. Unmatched junction bases numbered 1, after V lost 0 bases and J lost 0 bases. CDR3 length: 16 amino acids. The germline gives CDR1 LGHDT, CDR2 YNNKEL (reference sequence).

In this sample, this clonotype turned up once. The CDR3 sequence: CASSLRISSYNEQFF. DNA of the CDR3: TGTGCCAGCAGCCTCCGGATCTCCTCATACAATGAGCAGTTCTTC. The gene calls are TRBV9 and TRBJ2-1; D is uncertain. Germline CDR1 reads SGDLS; CDR2 reads YYNGEE. The V gene lost 4 bases and the J gene lost 4 bases, with 15 bases spanning the gap. The CDR3 spans 15 residues.